This T cell receptor (beta chain) was recovered during a study of regulatory T cells in long-lasting Graves disease. Across the whole study: Antithyroid drug exposure in newly diagnosed Graves' patients had lasted under 3 months.

V was shortened by 2 bases and J by 7 bases, with 8 bases between the two germline ends. Germline CDR1 SQVTM, CDR2 ANQGSEA. CDR3 length: 11 residues. CDR3-region Arm-PCR and iRepertoire HTBI primers produced the TCR beta libraries. TCRdb recomputed calls from the multiplex PCR reads with MiXCR, one row per CDR3 protein. This table has some 460,000 distinct CDR3 sequences, 16% appearing once. A few counts support this clonotype. Time point meaning: newly diagnosed GD, antithyroid drugs for less than 3 months. The TCR library used RNA extracted from PBMCs. This sample also belongs to another study, concerning T cells in Graves' hyperthyroidism and ophthalmopathy.

The receptor was isolated from a man aged 40-49 years with Graves disease. The chain has TRBV29-1 and TRBJ1-1; D is undetermined. The source was peripheral blood mononuclear cells (PBMCs), collected at new diagnosis, from a patient treated with antithyroid drugs. CDR3 sequence reads: CSVESSLEAFF. CDR3 in DNA: TGCAGCGTTGAATCCAGCCTTGAAGCTTTCTTT.